The 24 T cell receptor beta chains in this list originate from one sample, sequenced in a study of cytomegalovirus exposure and HLA in healthy donors. This PCR relied on a set of 60 Vbeta primers and 13 Jbeta primers. The method was immunoSEQ multiplex PCR; TCRdb's version includes in-frame clones alone and lacks a portion of them. The sample holds 210,000 or so clones, just under 80% seen once. Input material: PBMCs. The receptors shown here come from a boy younger than 18 in good health and CMV-seronegative.

This rearrangement joins TRBV19 to TRBJ1-2, with 10 bases that match TRBD1. CDR1 is LNHDA, CDR2 SQIVND, per germline (reference sequence). Trimming took 2 bases from V and 4 from J; bases not matched to a gene: 7. The CDR3 loop spans 16 amino acids. The CDR3 DNA reads TGTGCCAGTAGTATAAAAGGGACAGGGGTTGGCTATGGCTACACCTTC. Its protein product is CASSIKGTGVGYGYTF.

CDR3 DNA sequence: TGCGCCAGCAGCTTGGGGTGGCACAAAGAGACCCAGTACTTC. It is translated as CASSLGWHKETQYF. This chain joins TRBV5-1 and TRBJ2-5, with unresolved D. This CDR3 spans 14 amino acids. Per germline, CDR1 SGHRS and CDR2 YFSETQ. The ends were cut back, 0 bases at V and 3 bases at J, with 9 bases in the middle. The variable domain in full, completed from reference TRBV5-1 and TRBJ2-5, reads KAGVTQTPRYLIKTRGQQVTLSCSPISGHRSVSWYQQTPGQGLQFLFEYFSETQRNKGNFPGRFSGRQFSNSRSEMNVSTLELGDSALYLCASSLGWHKETQYFGPGTRLLVL.

The CDR3 bases are TGTGCCAGCAGTTACGGGGGACAGGGGGCGGGGTTCGAGCAGTACTTC. It codes for CASSYGGQGAGFEQYF. The V gene is TRBV6-6, the J gene TRBJ2-7; 12 positions agree with TRBD1. The CDR3 length is 16 residues. The germline CDR1 and CDR2 sequences are MNHNY and SVGAGI (reference sequence). The V and J ends lost 2 bases and 6 bases, in that order; junction bases with no gene match: 8.

The V call is TRBV2, the J call TRBJ1-2, with D possibly matching TRBD1 (6 bases). Germline assignment: CDR1 SNHLY and CDR2 FYNNEI. The V and J ends lost 5 bases and 5 bases respectively, with 24 bases between them. The CDR3 is 17 residues long. This CDR3 is CASSQTRYRARGYGYTF. DNA of the CDR3: TGTGCCAGCAGTCAAACGCGTTACAGGGCCCGGGGTTATGGCTACACCTTC.

The rearrangement uses TRBV5-1 and TRBJ2-1, with TRBD2 matching 9 bases. Germline V gene sequence: CDR1 SGHRS, CDR2 YFSETQ. The CDR3 extends over 15 amino acids. Trimming cost V 0 bases and J 9 bases; bases outside gene matches: 7. CDR3 sequence (DNA): TGCGCCAGCAGCTTGGAGATAGCGGGAGATTTTGAGCAGTTCTTC. Residues: CASSLEIAGDFEQFF.

This clone was detected once. The V call is TRBV18, the J call TRBJ1-2; 7 nucleotides agree with TRBD1. This CDR3 has 16 residues. Trimming took 1 base from V and 4 from J; bases not matched to a gene: 9. Germline-derived CDR1 and CDR2 are KGHSH and LQKENI. The CDR3 spells CASSPLSDREIYGYTF. The CDR3 region has the DNA TGTGCCAGCTCACCACTCTCTGACAGGGAAATCTATGGCTACACCTTC.

The chain uses TRBV7-9 and TRBJ2-2; 7 bases align to TRBD1. The J segment lost 7 bases and the V segment lost 5 bases, leaving 4 bases of the junction unmatched. The germline CDR1 and CDR2 sequences are SEHNR and FQNEAQ (reference sequence). The CDR3 has 13 amino acids. The CDR3 DNA reads as TGTGCCAGCAGCGCGGACAGGCTCGGGGAGCTGTTTTTT. Its translation is CASSADRLGELFF.

This clone was seen once. The V call is TRBV28, the J call TRBJ2-7; TRBD1 matches at 9 bases. The CDR3 has 14 amino acids. The ends lost 6 bases at V and 3 bases at J; junction bases unmatched: 6. Germline assignment: CDR1 MDHEN and CDR2 SYDVKM. The CDR3 DNA sequence: TGTGCCAGCAGGAAGTTGGACAGGGGCTACGAGCAGTACTTC. Translated, it gives CASRKLDRGYEQYF.

The genes are TRBV7-3 and TRBJ2-6, with D possibly being TRBD1 (6 bases). The CDR3 consists of 19 residues. Trimming left V 1 base short and J 0 bases short, with 16 bases between. Germline loops: CDR1 SGHTA, CDR2 FQGTGA. CDR3 sequence: CASSLIRGRGASGANVLTF. The CDR3 DNA is TGTGCCAGCAGCTTAATTAGAGGCAGGGGAGCCTCTGGGGCCAACGTCCTGACTTTC.

The gene calls are TRBV7-6 and TRBJ2-5; tentatively, D is TRBD2 (7 bases). The CDR3 covers 16 residues. Germline V CDR1 and CDR2: SGHVS, FNYEAQ. Trimming took 3 bases from V and 0 from J, leaving 14 bases between them. The CDR3, as DNA: TGTGCCAGCAGCTTGAGGGGGGGGGACTACCAAGAGACCCAGTACTTC. As protein: CASSLRGGDYQETQYF. The entire variable domain, with the rest obtained from reference TRBV7-6 and TRBJ2-5, is as follows: GAGVSQSPRYKVTKRGQDVALRCDPISGHVSLYWYRQALGQGPEFLTYFNYEAQQDKSGLPNDRFSAERPEGSISTLTIQRTEQRDSAMYRCASSLRGGDYQETQYFGPGTRLLVL.

The chain uses TRBV5-1 and TRBJ1-2; 8 positions match TRBD1. V was clipped by 0 bases and J by 4 bases; unmatched bases: 8. The germline gives CDR1 SGHRS, CDR2 YFSETQ. This CDR3 is built from 16 residues. CDR3 region: CASSLDRAGQGYGYTF. The DNA for the CDR3 is TGCGCCAGCAGCTTGGATCGGGCTGGACAGGGCTATGGCTACACCTTC. The variable domain in full, completed from reference TRBV5-1 and TRBJ1-2, reads KAGVTQTPRYLIKTRGQQVTLSCSPISGHRSVSWYQQTPGQGLQFLFEYFSETQRNKGNFPGRFSGRQFSNSRSEMNVSTLELGDSALYLCASSLDRAGQGYGYTFGSGTRLTVV.

This clone was detected only a few times. The chain joins TRBV5-1 to TRBJ2-7, with D possibly TRBD1 on 5 matching bases. CDR3 length: 13 residues. Trimming took off 5 bases at V and 0 bases at J, with 9 bases between the two ends. Germline assignment: CDR1 SGHRS and CDR2 YFSETQ. CDR3 protein: CASRQASSYEQYF. For the CDR3, the DNA is TGCGCCAGCAGACAGGCGAGCTCCTACGAGCAGTACTTC.

The chain joins TRBV5-1 to TRBJ2-1, with 7 bases fitting TRBD2. From germline, CDR1 is SGHRS and CDR2 YFSETQ. V was pared by 2 bases and J by 1 base, with 6 bases of the junction left unmatched. The CDR3 extends over 16 amino acids. The CDR3 spells CASSFPAGLSYNEQFF. CDR3 bases: TGCGCCAGCAGCTTTCCAGCGGGGCTATCCTACAATGAGCAGTTCTTC. The full variable domain, its missing parts supplied by reference TRBV5-1 and TRBJ2-1, is KAGVTQTPRYLIKTRGQQVTLSCSPISGHRSVSWYQQTPGQGLQFLFEYFSETQRNKGNFPGRFSGRQFSNSRSEMNVSTLELGDSALYLCASSFPAGLSYNEQFFGPGTRLTVL.

The rearrangement joins TRBV30 to TRBJ2-2, with 15 nucleotides matching TRBD2. Germline V lookup: CDR1 GTSNPN, CDR2 SVGIG (reference sequence). CDR3 length: 16 residues. J gave up 6 bases and V 6 bases, and 8 bases lay outside the gene matches. In DNA form, the CDR3 reads TGTGCCTGCCCGGGACTAGCGGGAGGACCCGCCGGGGAGCTGTTTTTT. Translating gives CACPGLAGGPAGELFF. Using reference TRBV30 and TRBJ2-2 for the parts outside the CDR3, the full variable domain is SQTIHQWPATLVQPVGSPLSLECTVEGTSNPNLYWYRQAAGRGLQLLFYSVGIGQISSEVPQNLSASRPQDRQFILSSKKLLLSDSGFYLCACPGLAGGPAGELFFGEGSRLTVL.

The V and J genes are TRBV4-2 and TRBJ2-7, with D unresolved. CDR3 size: 13 residues. V was shortened by 1 base and J by 2 bases, with 6 bases between the two germline ends. From germline, CDR1 is LGHNA and CDR2 YNFKEQ. The CDR3 region is CASSQGQAYEQYF. DNA of the CDR3: TGTGCCAGCAGCCAAGGGCAAGCCTACGAGCAGTACTTC.

This chain uses TRBV6-6 with TRBJ2-5; D is undetermined. Germline V gene sequence: CDR1 MNHNY, CDR2 SVGAGI (reference sequence). V gave up 5 bases and J gave up 5 bases, with 9 bases separating them. The CDR3 is made up of 12 amino acids. The CDR3 region has the DNA TGTGCCAGCAGTAACCCCGGTGAGACCCAGTACTTC. This codes for CASSNPGETQYF.

The V gene is TRBV2, the J gene TRBJ2-3; 16 bases map to TRBD2. The CDR3 totals 18 residues. Germline lookup yields CDR1 SNHLY and CDR2 FYNNEI. V trimming: 6 bases; J trimming: 10 bases; junction bases outside the gene matches: 16. In DNA form, the CDR3 reads TGTGCCAGCAGGGGGACTAGCGGGGGGGACTACCGAGGGTTCGCGCAGTATTTT. It translates to CASRGTSGGDYRGFAQYF.

The chain couples TRBV9 to TRBJ1-5; D perhaps matches TRBD1 (5 bases). Germline V CDR1 and CDR2: SGDLS, YYNGEE. The ends were cut back, 3 bases at V and 9 bases at J, with 10 bases in the middle. The CDR3 consists of 12 residues. The CDR3 here is CASSGGGSPQHF. In nucleotides, the CDR3 is TGTGCCAGCAGCGGCGGGGGGTCGCCCCAGCATTTT.

This clone occurred once. This chain connects TRBV6-1 to TRBJ1-5; possible D gene TRBD1, 5 bases. The CDR3 runs to 15 residues. The germline V gene has CDR1 MNHNS and CDR2 SASEGT. Deletions cut 3 bases from V and 9 bases from J, with 18 bases between. This CDR3 reads CASSDPRDSSWPQHF. For the CDR3, the DNA is TGTGCCAGCAGTGATCCTAGGGACTCCTCCTGGCCCCAGCATTTT.

This sequence joins TRBV5-1 and TRBJ1-1; 7 nucleotides match TRBD1. CDR1 is SGHRS, CDR2 YFSETQ, per germline. Trimming cost V 0 bases and J 5 bases; bases outside gene matches: 10. The CDR3 is 16 residues long. The CDR3: CASSLAGQGEGTEAFF. For the CDR3, the DNA is TGCGCCAGCAGCTTGGCGGGTCAGGGGGAAGGAACTGAAGCTTTCTTT.

DNA of the CDR3: TGTGCCAGCAGCTTATCGCCTGAAGGGAGGACTGAAGCTTTCTTT. Its translation: CASSLSPEGRTEAFF. This sequence joins TRBV11-1 and TRBJ1-1; D is uncertain. This CDR3 has 15 amino acids. V lost 2 bases to trimming and J lost 5 bases, with 15 bases between them. Germline V lookup: CDR1 SGHAT, CDR2 FQDESV (reference sequence).

J is TRBJ1-2 and V is TRBV19; D might be TRBD1 (5 bases). V was clipped by 5 bases and J by 2 bases, with 9 bases between them. The CDR3 length is 13 residues. Germline CDR1 LNHDA, CDR2 SQIVND (reference sequence). The CDR3 DNA follows: TGTGCCAGTAGTGTCCAGGGCAACTATGGCTACACCTTC. This encodes CASSVQGNYGYTF. Combining the CDR3 with reference TRBV19 and TRBJ1-2 gives the whole variable domain DGGITQSPKYLFRKEGQNVTLSCEQNLNHDAMYWYRQDPGQGLRLIYYSQIVNDFQKGDIAEGYSVSREKKESFPLTVTSAQKNPTAFYLCASSVQGNYGYTFGSGTRLTVV.

This clone was seen only a few times. The J gene is TRBJ2-7, the V gene TRBV7-2; TRBD2 matches at 9 bases. With V trimmed by 5 bases and J by 8 bases, 4 bases remained unmatched. Germline loops: CDR1 SGHTA, CDR2 FQGNSA. This CDR3 is built from 12 residues. CDR3 nucleotide sequence: TGTGCCAGCAGCGAGGGGACTAGCAAGCAGTACTTC. It encodes CASSEGTSKQYF.

A single count supports this clone. The rearrangement joins TRBV29-1 to TRBJ1-1, with 9 bases lining up with TRBD1. After removal of 7 bases from V and 4 bases from J, the junction contained 10 bases not matched to a gene. Germline CDR1 reads SQVTM; CDR2 reads ANQGSEA. The length of the CDR3 is 14 residues. The CDR3 bases are TGCAGCGCCACAGGGGGCAATATCGGCACTGAAGCTTTCTTT. Amino acid sequence: CSATGGNIGTEAFF.